This TCR beta chain was identified in a study of cytomegalovirus exposure and HLA in healthy donors. Study results and caveats: Rarity marked most TCR sequences, yet some public TCRs occurred in many donors.

For this clone: What it binds is unknown.

The germline V and J ends were trimmed by 4 bases and 8 bases, with 18 bases remaining between them. The CDR3 is made up of 15 amino acids. Germline loops: CDR1 SGHRS, CDR2 YFSETQ. Assay: immunoSEQ multiplex PCR; the TCRdb copy retains only in-frame clones and omits some. Among 250,000 or so clones listed, more than 75% were seen once. The sequence was collected from a man younger than 35 in good health and CMV-seropositive. What was sequenced was PBMCs. The chain uses TRBV5-1 and TRBJ1-4, with TRBD1 as a possible D gene (6 bases). CDR3 protein: CASSGLQGSGEKLFF. DNA of the CDR3: TGCGCCAGCAGCGGGTTACAGGGCTCAGGAGAAAAACTGTTTTTT.